Listed below are T cell receptor beta chains from one sample, sequenced in a study of cytomegalovirus exposure and HLA in healthy donors. The table came from immunoSEQ multiplex PCR; TCRdb's copy has only in-frame clones and leaves some out. This table holds 30,000 to 40,000 clones. The sample taken for sequencing was PBMCs. These receptors originate from a man aged 40-49 years in good health and CMV-seropositive. The CDR3 runs from the conserved cysteine through the conserved F or W. The D gene is left open where the match is weak.

j_gene: TRBJ2-1
d_gene: TRBD1
v_gene: TRBV6-1
CDR3aa: CASSATGYEQFF
CDR3nt: TGTGCCAGCAGTGCGACAGGGTATGAGCAGTTCTTC

j_gene: TRBJ1-2
d_gene: TRBD1
v_gene: TRBV9
CDR3aa: CASSATGGGDGYTF
CDR3nt: TGTGCCAGCAGCGCTACAGGGGGCGGGGATGGCTACACCTTC

j_gene: TRBJ2-1
d_gene: TRBD2
v_gene: TRBV5-1
CDR3aa: CASSPTTSGSHEQFF
CDR3nt: TGCGCCAGCAGCCCCACGACTAGCGGGAGTCATGAGCAGTTCTTC

j_gene: TRBJ1-1
d_gene: TRBD1
v_gene: TRBV28
CDR3aa: CASRPGQLNTEAFF
CDR3nt: TGTGCCAGCAGGCCGGGACAGCTGAACACTGAAGCTTTCTTT

j_gene: TRBJ1-4
d_gene: .
v_gene: TRBV5-4
CDR3aa: CASSLVGGEKLFF
CDR3nt: TGTGCCAGCAGCTTGGTGGGGGGGGAAAAACTGTTTTTT

j_gene: TRBJ2-5
d_gene: TRBD1
v_gene: TRBV5-1
CDR3aa: CATTTMGQAQETQYF
CDR3nt: TGCGCCACCACGACCATGGGACAGGCCCAAGAGACCCAGTACTTC

j_gene: TRBJ2-7
d_gene: .
v_gene: TRBV7-3
CDR3aa: CASSPQSGESSYEQYF
CDR3nt: TGTGCCAGCAGCCCACAGTCTGGGGAGAGCTCCTACGAGCAGTACTTC

j_gene: TRBJ2-7
d_gene: TRBD1
v_gene: TRBV7-9
CDR3aa: CASSSRQGWTYEQYF
CDR3nt: TGTGCCAGCAGCTCCCGACAGGGATGGACCTACGAGCAGTACTTC

j_gene: TRBJ1-1
d_gene: TRBD1
v_gene: TRBV28
CDR3aa: CASSLRQGMNTEAFF
CDR3nt: TGTGCCAGCAGTTTAAGACAGGGGATGAACACTGAAGCTTTCTTT

j_gene: TRBJ2-7
d_gene: .
v_gene: TRBV7-8
CDR3aa: CASSWIAATYEQYF
CDR3nt: TGTGCCAGCAGCTGGATAGCGGCCACCTACGAGCAGTACTTC

j_gene: TRBJ1-2
d_gene: TRBD1
v_gene: TRBV2
CDR3aa: CASRPGQGHGYTF
CDR3nt: TGTGCCAGCAGACCCGGACAGGGTCATGGCTACACCTTC

j_gene: TRBJ2-7
d_gene: .
v_gene: TRBV7-2
CDR3aa: CASSSAGSLTYEQYF
CDR3nt: TGTGCCAGCAGCTCTGCCGGGAGTCTGACCTACGAGCAGTACTTC

j_gene: TRBJ2-7
d_gene: .
v_gene: TRBV30
CDR3aa: CAWSVWRYEQYF
CDR3nt: TGTGCCTGGAGTGTATGGCGGTACGAGCAGTACTTC

j_gene: TRBJ2-7
d_gene: .
v_gene: TRBV10-3
CDR3aa: CAISESEVRFSYEQYF
CDR3nt: TGTGCCATCAGTGAGTCGGAGGTCCGCTTTTCCTACGAGCAGTACTTC

j_gene: TRBJ1-2
d_gene: TRBD1
v_gene: TRBV30
CDR3aa: CAWTSQGGSGYTF
CDR3nt: TGTGCCTGGACTTCTCAGGGGGGAAGTGGCTACACCTTC

j_gene: TRBJ2-3
d_gene: .
v_gene: TRBV4-3
CDR3aa: CASSQGGTSLSTDTQYF
CDR3nt: TGCGCCAGCAGCCAGGGTGGGACTTCCTTAAGCACAGATACGCAGTATTTT

j_gene: TRBJ1-4
d_gene: .
v_gene: TRBV9
CDR3aa: CASSVGQVDEKLFF
CDR3nt: TGTGCCAGCAGCGTGGGGCAGGTAGACGAAAAACTGTTTTTT

j_gene: TRBJ1-4
d_gene: TRBD1
v_gene: TRBV18
CDR3aa: CASSPGQEDEKLFF
CDR3nt: TGTGCCAGCTCACCAGGACAGGAAGACGAAAAACTGTTTTTT

j_gene: TRBJ1-1
d_gene: .
v_gene: TRBV29-1
CDR3aa: CSVTELNTEAFF
CDR3nt: TGCAGCGTTACAGAGCTGAACACTGAAGCTTTCTTT

j_gene: TRBJ2-1
d_gene: TRBD2
v_gene: TRBV29-1
CDR3aa: CSVASGTYNEQFF
CDR3nt: TGCAGCGTTGCCAGCGGGACCTACAATGAGCAGTTCTTC

j_gene: TRBJ2-3
d_gene: TRBD1
v_gene: TRBV30
CDR3aa: CAWRPNRGTDTQYF
CDR3nt: TGTGCCTGGAGACCCAACAGGGGGACAGATACGCAGTATTTT

j_gene: TRBJ2-1
d_gene: .
v_gene: TRBV5-6
CDR3aa: CASSLRAGQPYNEQFF
CDR3nt: TGTGCCAGCAGCTTGCGGGCAGGGCAGCCCTACAATGAGCAGTTCTTC

j_gene: TRBJ1-5
d_gene: .
v_gene: TRBV12-5
CDR3aa: CASVRGENQPQHF
CDR3nt: TGTGCTAGTGTCCGCGGGGAAAATCAGCCCCAGCATTTT

j_gene: TRBJ1-1
d_gene: .
v_gene: TRBV6-4
CDR3aa: CASSDSAGTEAFF
CDR3nt: TGTGCCAGCAGTGACTCAGCGGGCACTGAAGCTTTCTTT

j_gene: TRBJ2-7
d_gene: TRBD2
v_gene: TRBV5-1
CDR3aa: CASTPSGTYEQYF
CDR3nt: TGCGCCAGCACGCCTAGCGGTACGTACGAGCAGTACTTC

j_gene: TRBJ2-7
d_gene: TRBD2
v_gene: TRBV11-2
CDR3aa: CASSKGTSFYEQYF
CDR3nt: TGTGCCAGCAGCAAAGGGACTAGCTTCTACGAGCAGTACTTC

j_gene: TRBJ2-7
d_gene: TRBD2
v_gene: TRBV7-9
CDR3aa: CASSLAGGGVIDEQYF
CDR3nt: TGTGCCAGCAGCTTAGCGGGGGGGGGAGTCATCGACGAGCAGTACTTC

j_gene: TRBJ2-1
d_gene: .
v_gene: TRBV11-3
CDR3aa: CASSLPLYEQFF
CDR3nt: TGTGCCAGCAGCTTACCCCTTTATGAGCAGTTCTTC

j_gene: TRBJ1-4
d_gene: .
v_gene: TRBV15
CDR3aa: CAARETRTNEKLFF
CDR3nt: TGTGCCGCACGGGAGACAAGAACTAATGAAAAACTGTTTTTT

j_gene: TRBJ2-6
d_gene: .
v_gene: TRBV11-3
CDR3aa: CASSPFGVGSSGANVLTF
CDR3nt: TGTGCCAGCAGTCCCTTTGGGGTAGGGAGCTCTGGGGCCAACGTCCTGACTTTC

j_gene: TRBJ2-1
d_gene: .
v_gene: TRBV15
CDR3aa: CATLGSPNEQFF
CDR3nt: TGTGCCACCTTGGGCTCCCCCAATGAGCAGTTCTTC

j_gene: TRBJ2-1
d_gene: TRBD2
v_gene: TRBV6-1
CDR3aa: CATLSTSGSYNEQFF
CDR3nt: TGTGCCACCTTATCGACTAGCGGGAGTTACAATGAGCAGTTCTTC

j_gene: TRBJ2-1
d_gene: TRBD2
v_gene: TRBV5-1
CDR3aa: CASSGGVGGPYNEQFF
CDR3nt: TGCGCCAGCAGCGGGGGGGTCGGAGGTCCCTACAATGAGCAGTTCTTC

j_gene: TRBJ2-1
d_gene: .
v_gene: TRBV9
CDR3aa: CASSAQPGNQWGEQFF
CDR3nt: TGTGCCAGCAGCGCACAACCCGGGAACCAATGGGGTGAGCAGTTCTTC

j_gene: TRBJ2-1
d_gene: TRBD2
v_gene: TRBV7-2
CDR3aa: CASSPRVLAGGGNEQFF
CDR3nt: TGTGCCAGCAGCCCCCGAGTCCTAGCGGGAGGAGGCAATGAGCAGTTCTTC

j_gene: TRBJ2-2
d_gene: TRBD2
v_gene: TRBV29-1
CDR3aa: CSVVSGSTNTGELFF
CDR3nt: TGCAGCGTTGTTAGCGGGAGTACGAACACCGGGGAGCTGTTTTTT

j_gene: TRBJ2-1
d_gene: TRBD2
v_gene: TRBV27
CDR3aa: CASSGLAPSYNEQFF
CDR3nt: TGTGCCAGCAGTGGACTAGCGCCGTCCTACAATGAGCAGTTCTTC

j_gene: TRBJ2-3
d_gene: TRBD2
v_gene: TRBV29-1
CDR3aa: CSVETGGFVTQYF
CDR3nt: TGCAGCGTTGAAACGGGAGGGTTTGTTACGCAGTATTTT

j_gene: TRBJ2-1
d_gene: .
v_gene: TRBV11-2
CDR3aa: CASSLGQDIYNEQFF
CDR3nt: TGTGCCAGCAGCTTAGGTCAGGACATCTACAATGAGCAGTTCTTC

j_gene: TRBJ2-1
d_gene: .
v_gene: TRBV5-1
CDR3aa: CASSLVAYNEQFF
CDR3nt: TGCGCCAGCAGCTTGGTAGCCTACAATGAGCAGTTCTTC

j_gene: TRBJ2-1
d_gene: TRBD2
v_gene: TRBV7-7
CDR3aa: CASSLSAGGHEQFF
CDR3nt: TGTGCTAGCAGCTTGTCAGCGGGAGGTCATGAGCAGTTCTTC

j_gene: TRBJ1-1
d_gene: .
v_gene: TRBV30
CDR3aa: CAWSWGTFRNTEAFF
CDR3nt: TGTGCCTGGAGTTGGGGGACTTTCCGAAACACTGAAGCTTTCTTT

j_gene: TRBJ2-1
d_gene: TRBD2
v_gene: TRBV4-2
CDR3aa: CASSRDQRSGTSGNEQFF
CDR3nt: TGTGCCAGCAGCCGAGACCAGAGATCCGGGACTAGCGGTAATGAGCAGTTCTTC

j_gene: TRBJ2-3
d_gene: .
v_gene: TRBV9
CDR3aa: CASSARTGTDTQYF
CDR3nt: TGTGCCAGCAGCGCCCGGACTGGTACAGATACGCAGTATTTT

j_gene: TRBJ2-7
d_gene: TRBD2
v_gene: TRBV30
CDR3aa: CAWSVLGQGRLAGGYSSYEQYF
CDR3nt: TGTGCCTGGAGTGTCCTGGGACAGGGCCGACTAGCGGGAGGGTACAGCTCCTACGAGCAGTACTTC

j_gene: TRBJ2-1
d_gene: TRBD2
v_gene: TRBV6-1
CDR3aa: CASLYPGGANEQFF
CDR3nt: TGTGCCAGCTTATACCCGGGAGGGGCTAATGAGCAGTTCTTC

j_gene: TRBJ1-3
d_gene: .
v_gene: TRBV5-4
CDR3aa: CASSLGALSGNTIYF
CDR3nt: TGTGCCAGCAGCTTGGGAGCTCTCTCTGGAAACACCATATATTTT

j_gene: TRBJ2-3
d_gene: TRBD1
v_gene: TRBV7-8
CDR3aa: CASTSQTGMTDTQYF
CDR3nt: TGTGCCAGCACCTCTCAGACAGGGATGACAGATACGCAGTATTTT